These 19 T cell receptor beta chains were all obtained from the same sample, sequenced in a study of blood T cells in healthy people across ages (dated by TCRdb to between 2015 and 2017). Library preparation was by 5' RACE. Sequencing was carried out with an Illumina HiSeq 2500. A second roughly 7 to 11 cycle PCR used a sample-barcoded 5' primer and a J-beta primer mix. In-frame beta chains were kept once TCRdb had trimmed the public reads at Q25 with fastp and called clones with MiXCR. One record per CDR3 amino acid sequence lists the most common genes and DNA. This sample comprises 750,000 or so distinct CDR3 sequences, 25% of them detected only once. The ten largest clones capture more than 8% of the sample. This same sample was also part of a study on T cells of mothers and their children.

Material for sequencing was blood. Receptors originate from a boy aged 5-17 years in good health.

This clonotype was seen only a few times. The J gene is TRBJ2-6, the V gene TRBV15; TRBD1 matches 7 bases. The CDR3 is made up of 20 amino acids. The V gene end was trimmed by 0 bases and the J gene end by 0 bases; junction bases not matched to a gene: 11. Germline V lookup: CDR1 LNHNV, CDR2 YYDKDF (reference sequence). As DNA, the CDR3 is TGTGCCACCAGCAGAGATCGAAGACCGGGACAGAGCTCTGGGGCCAACGTCCTGACTTTC. It encodes CATSRDRRPGQSSGANVLTF.

This clonotype has only a few counts. The chain links TRBV4-3 to TRBJ2-5; D assignment may be TRBD1 or TRBD2 (5 bases each). Per germline, CDR1 LGHNA and CDR2 YSLEER. The CDR3 extends over 16 amino acids. V was pared by 1 base and J by 4 bases, with 16 bases between. The CDR3 is CASSQVTRDPGETQYF. The CDR3, as DNA: TGCGCCAGCAGCCAAGTAACCCGGGACCCGGGAGAGACCCAGTACTTC.

This chain connects TRBV28 to TRBJ2-6; D call uncertain. The CDR3 is 18 residues long. V lost 6 bases to trimming and J lost 1 base, with 19 bases between them. Germline V gives CDR1 MDHEN, CDR2 SYDVKM. CDR3 residues: CASSSTWPLLSGANVLTF. The CDR3 region has the DNA TGTGCCAGCAGCTCCACATGGCCCCTATTGTCTGGGGCCAACGTCCTGACTTTC.

This clonotype has just a few counts. The V and J genes are TRBV7-2 and TRBJ1-1, with 7 positions matching TRBD1. CDR1 is SGHTA, CDR2 FQGNSA, per germline. The trim removed 5 bases at V and 8 bases at J, leaving 11 bases unmatched. The CDR3 is 14 residues long. The CDR3: CASSQLTGPTEAFF. Written as DNA, the CDR3 is TGTGCCAGCAGCCAACTGACAGGGCCCACCGAAGCTTTCTTT.

V usage is TRBV7-2 and J usage is TRBJ2-3; 7 bases match TRBD1. CDR3 size: 15 residues. V lost 5 bases to trimming and J lost 2 bases; unmatched junction nucleotides: 7. Looked up from germline, CDR1 is SGHTA and CDR2 is FQGNSA. In DNA form, the CDR3 reads TGTGCCAGCAGCACGGGACAGACGATCACAGATACGCAGTATTTT. This translates into CASSTGQTITDTQYF.

This clonotype was seen only a few times. The germline gene is not matched at one end of the junction; a read error may be the cause. The chain employs TRBV6-5 and TRBJ1-5; D not resolved. Germline V gene sequence: CDR1 MNHEY, CDR2 SVGAGI. The CDR3 extends over 13 amino acids. The CDR3 nucleotides are TGTGCCAGCAGTTATGACATCAATCAGCCCCGGCATTTT. Protein: CASSYDINQPRHF.

The V gene is TRBV14, the J gene TRBJ1-2, with a weak D call TRBD1 (5 bases). The germline V gene has CDR1 SGHDN and CDR2 FVKESK. Deletions cut 2 bases from V and 3 bases from J, with 10 bases between. This CDR3 is built from 14 residues. The CDR3, as DNA: TGTGCCAGCAGCCAAAGGGGTTACGACTATGGCTACACCTTC. Translated, it gives CASSQRGYDYGYTF.

This clonotype has more than one count but fewer than ten. A junction end diverges from the germline sequence, so it may reflect a read error. The chain links TRBV12-3 or TRBV12-4 to TRBJ1-2; D not certain. This CDR3 comprises 11 residues. The CDR3 region is CASSLTDGCTF. The CDR3 coding sequence is TGTGCCAGCAGTTTGACCGATGGCTGCACCTTC.

The gene calls are TRBV9 and TRBJ2-3; D not certain. This CDR3 spans 14 amino acids. Per the germline V gene, CDR1 is SGDLS and CDR2 is YYNGEE. Trimming took 2 bases from V and 0 from J, leaving 7 bases between them. CDR3 DNA sequence: TGTGCCAGCAGCGTGACACTTAGCACAGATACGCAGTATTTT. This sequence encodes CASSVTLSTDTQYF.

This chain joins TRBV20-1 and TRBJ1-1; tentative D call: TRBD1 (6 bases). V dropped 6 bases and J dropped 1 base, with 18 bases sitting between them. Germline V gene sequence: CDR1 DFQATT, CDR2 SNEGSKA (reference sequence). The length of the CDR3 is 15 residues. The CDR3 is CSAGAGVAGNTEAFF. As DNA, the CDR3 is TGCAGTGCGGGAGCAGGGGTTGCCGGGAACACTGAAGCTTTCTTT.

This clonotype was seen at least ten times. The rearrangement joins TRBV29-1 to TRBJ1-3, with D possibly being TRBD1 (5 bases). The CDR3 has 14 residues. V lost 6 bases and J 2 bases, leaving 14 bases between the germline ends. Germline values: CDR1 SQVTM, CDR2 ANQGSEA. DNA of the CDR3: TGCAGCGTAAAAAGGCAGGGAGCTGGAAACACCATATATTTT. Protein sequence: CSVKRQGAGNTIYF.

The count of this clonotype is one. The chain links TRBV7-2 to TRBJ1-5; D is possibly TRBD1 (5 bases). CDR3 length: 15 residues. Trimming stripped 7 bases from V and 4 bases from J, with 17 bases between. Germline CDR1 is SGHTA and CDR2 is FQGNSA. CDR3 amino acids: CASTKGPTQNQPQHF. CDR3 nucleotides: TGTGCCAGCACCAAGGGGCCGACGCAGAATCAGCCCCAGCATTTT.

The rearrangement uses TRBV10-3 and TRBJ2-1; D may be TRBD2 (6 bases). V was shortened by 8 bases and J by 5 bases, with 10 bases between the two germline ends. Germline lookup yields CDR1 ENHRY and CDR2 SYGVKD. CDR3 length: 12 amino acids. CDR3 protein: CAISRGNNEQFF. The CDR3 DNA sequence: TGTGCCATCTCGCGGGGAAACAATGAGCAGTTCTTC.

The gene calls are TRBV7-2 and TRBJ2-3, with a possible D match to TRBD2 (6 bases). Germline V gene data show CDR1 as SGHTA and CDR2 as FQGNSA. V lost 5 bases and J 1 base, leaving 16 bases between the germline ends. CDR3 length equals 16 residues. The CDR3 region is CASSPVRGWGTDTQYF. CDR3 nucleotides: TGTGCCAGCAGCCCCGTCCGGGGGTGGGGCACAGATACGCAGTATTTT.

Comment on this clonotype: At one of its ends the junction is not consistent with the germline gene, which may arise from a read error. The chain combines TRBV7-7 with TRBJ2-1, with D hard to call. This CDR3 has 16 residues. CDR1 is SSHAT, CDR2 FNYEAQ, per germline (reference sequence). The CDR3 bases are TGTGCTAGCAGCTTAGCCCAGACGACCTCCTACAATGAGCAGTTCTTC. This encodes CASSLAQTTSYNEQFF.

The genes are TRBV20-1 and TRBJ2-7; perhaps TRBD2 as D (6 bases). Trimming took off 5 bases at V and 2 bases at J, with 10 bases between the two ends. The CDR3 is 12 amino acids. Germline values: CDR1 DFQATT, CDR2 SNEGSKA (reference sequence). In DNA form, the CDR3 reads TGCAGTGCTGGCGGGGAAACCTACGAGCAGTACTTC. Protein sequence: CSAGGETYEQYF.

The sample holds a few counts of this clonotype. For the CDR3, the DNA is TGTGCCAGCAGTTTAATTCGGCTTACCACAGATACGCAGTATTTT. Amino acid sequence: CASSLIRLTTDTQYF. This chain links TRBV27 with TRBJ2-3; D not resolved. The CDR3 is 15 amino acids. Germline values: CDR1 MNHEY, CDR2 SMNVEV (reference sequence). V gave up 2 bases and J gave up 2 bases, with 11 bases separating them.

This clonotype was counted between two and nine times. The V and J genes are TRBV7-2 and TRBJ1-2, with a tentative D call TRBD1 (5 bases). The CDR3 totals 13 residues. The ends were cut back, 7 bases at V and 8 bases at J, with 17 bases in the middle. Germline V gene data show CDR1 as SGHTA and CDR2 as FQGNSA. This chain's CDR3 is CASTLGAFGGYTF. CDR3 coding DNA: TGTGCCAGCACCCTCGGGGCCTTTGGAGGCTACACCTTC.

This clonotype was observed a handful of times. The junction departs from germline at one end; a sequencing error may be responsible. The chain couples TRBV5-4 to TRBJ2-5; TRBD1 is a possible D gene (6 bases). The CDR3 is made up of 11 amino acids. Germline CDR1 is SGHNT and CDR2 is YYREEE (reference sequence). The CDR3 region is CASGQKEAQYF. The CDR3 region has the DNA TGTGCCAGCGGACAGAAAGAGGCCCAGTACTTC.